The 23 T cell receptor beta chains presented below share a single source sample, sequenced in a study of blood T cell repertoires in COVID-19. Data came from immunoSEQ multiplex PCR; TCRdb stores just in-frame clones and leaves some out. The repertoire holds around 100,000 clones, with over 85% as singletons. The sequenced sample consisted of peripheral blood. These TCRs come from a woman between 45 and 60 years old with COVID-19, enrolled during active disease.

The chain links TRBV7-2 to TRBJ1-2; weak D call: TRBD1 (6 bases). With 5 bases removed from V and 6 bases from J, the gap between germline ends came to 22 bases. Germline V CDR1 and CDR2: SGHTA, FQGNSA. The CDR3 loop spans 16 amino acids. The CDR3 region has the DNA TGTGCCAGCAGCCCGGACCCCGGGGGGCGTCCGGATGGCTACACCTTC. Residues: CASSPDPGGRPDGYTF.

This clone was counted a single time. This chain links TRBV10-3 with TRBJ2-2; tentative D call: TRBD1 (5 bases). The length of the CDR3 is 14 residues. Trimming left V 5 bases short and J 1 base short, with 8 bases between. CDR1 is ENHRY and CDR2 is SYGVKD in the germline V gene. CDR3 region: CAISSTGNTGELFF. The CDR3, as DNA: TGTGCCATCAGTTCTACAGGGAACACCGGGGAGCTGTTTTTT.

This chain connects TRBV7-2 to TRBJ2-7, with 7 bases lining up with TRBD2. Trimming took 1 base from V and 1 from J; bases not matched to a gene: 13. This CDR3 contains 18 residues. Germline CDR1 and CDR2: SGHTA and FQGNSA. CDR3 coding DNA: TGTGCCAGCAGCTTAGGACTTTTGGGGGGAGGGGTTTCCTACGAGCAGTACTTC. Translation: CASSLGLLGGGVSYEQYF.

This clone has a handful of counts. The CDR3, as DNA: TGTGCCAGCAGGCAGGGATTTGGTTCACCCCTCCACTTT. The encoded protein is CASRQGFGSPLHF. The chain links TRBV12-3 or TRBV12-4 to TRBJ1-6, with D tentatively TRBD1 (5 bases). V shed 6 bases and J shed 9 bases, with 12 bases lying between them. CDR3 size: 13 residues.

The rearrangement uses TRBV6-1 and TRBJ1-3; D remains ambiguous. The germline V gene encodes CDR1 MNHNS and CDR2 SASEGT. The CDR3 extends over 15 amino acids. Between the trimmed V and J ends, which lost 3 bases and 3 bases, there was a span of 12 bases. CDR3 sequence: CASSEAVTGGNTIYF. The CDR3 DNA sequence: TGTGCCAGCAGTGAGGCGGTTACCGGTGGAAACACCATATATTTT.

The chain uses TRBV7-2 and TRBJ2-3, with D possibly matching TRBD2 (6 bases). The CDR3 consists of 16 residues. Per the germline V gene, CDR1 is SGHTA and CDR2 is FQGNSA. V was clipped by 2 bases and J by 2 bases, with 14 bases between them. CDR3 loop: CASSLIVRGNTDTQYF. Written as DNA, the CDR3 is TGTGCCAGCAGCTTAATAGTCCGGGGGAACACAGATACGCAGTATTTT.

In this sample, this clone turned up once. V and J are TRBV5-1 and TRBJ1-1; weak D call: TRBD1 (5 bases). Germline values: CDR1 SGHRS, CDR2 YFSETQ. The CDR3 contains 15 residues. Between the trimmed V and J ends, which lost 0 bases and 1 base, there was a span of 10 bases. CDR3 sequence (DNA): TGCGCCAGCAGCTTGGGAAGGGGTGGGAACACTGAAGCTTTCTTT. Its protein product is CASSLGRGGNTEAFF.

This sequence joins TRBV5-4 and TRBJ2-1; 7 nucleotides line up with TRBD1. Germline V CDR1 and CDR2: SGHNT, YYREEE (reference sequence). V trimming: 2 bases; J trimming: 4 bases; junction bases outside the gene matches: 6. The CDR3 runs to 15 residues. CDR3 in amino acids: CASSFRYRGYNEQFF. The CDR3 DNA sequence: TGTGCCAGCAGCTTTCGGTACAGGGGTTACAATGAGCAGTTCTTC.

V is TRBV7-9 and J is TRBJ2-1, with 8 positions matching TRBD1. The J segment lost 6 bases and the V segment lost 1 base, leaving 5 bases of the junction unmatched. The CDR3 extends over 15 amino acids. Germline-derived CDR1 and CDR2 are SEHNR and FQNEAQ (reference sequence). The CDR3 sequence: CASSLGQGIINEQFF. CDR3 DNA sequence: TGTGCCAGCAGCTTAGGACAGGGGATTATCAATGAGCAGTTCTTC.

Only one count was recorded for this clone. V usage is TRBV19 and J usage is TRBJ1-1; 7 positions agree with TRBD1. The V gene's germline CDR1 is LNHDA and CDR2 SQIVND (reference sequence). With V trimmed by 9 bases and J by 1 base, 5 bases remained unmatched. The CDR3 spans 13 residues. The CDR3 sequence is CASWTGGNTEAFF. The CDR3, as DNA: TGTGCCAGCTGGACAGGTGGGAACACTGAAGCTTTCTTT.

V and J are TRBV11-2 and TRBJ2-2; TRBD1 matches at 9 bases. CDR3 length: 15 amino acids. The V gene's germline CDR1 is SGHAT and CDR2 FQNNGV. Losses at the gene ends were 5 bases for V and 0 bases for J; bases not matched to a gene: 1. This CDR3 reads CASSRDRANTGELFF. The CDR3, as DNA: TGTGCCAGCAGCAGGGACAGGGCGAACACCGGGGAGCTGTTTTTT.

V usage is TRBV5-1 and J usage is TRBJ1-6; D gene ambiguous. Trimming cost V 5 bases and J 0 bases, with 9 bases left between them. The CDR3 length is 15 residues. The germline V gene encodes CDR1 SGHRS and CDR2 YFSETQ. This CDR3 reads CASRSLSSYNSPLHF. DNA for the CDR3: TGCGCCAGCAGATCGTTGAGCTCCTATAATTCACCCCTCCACTTT.

The CDR3 loop is CASSSLGGGTGELFF. CDR3 in DNA: TGTGCCAGCAGCTCCCTGGGCGGAGGGACCGGGGAGCTGTTTTTT. The chain links TRBV7-2 to TRBJ2-2, with a possible D match to TRBD2 (6 bases). Trimming took off 4 bases at V and 5 bases at J, with 14 bases between the two ends. The length of the CDR3 is 15 residues. CDR1 and CDR2 (germline): SGHTA, FQGNSA.

The V call is TRBV24-1, the J call TRBJ2-6; D remains unclear. Between the trimmed V and J ends, which lost 4 bases and 0 bases, there was a span of 12 bases. The CDR3 is 17 residues long. CDR1 and CDR2 (germline): KGHDR, SFDVKD. DNA for the CDR3: TGTGCCACCAGTGACCGCCACAGTATCTCTGGGGCCAACGTCCTGACTTTC. Its translation is CATSDRHSISGANVLTF.

The CDR3 protein is CASSSWKVAGEQETQYF. CDR3 coding DNA: TGTGCCAGCAGCTCCTGGAAGGTAGCGGGCGAACAAGAGACCCAGTACTTC. The chain is built from TRBV7-2 and TRBJ2-5; 7 bases are a match to TRBD2. The CDR3 loop spans 17 amino acids. Trimming at V came to 4 bases and at J to 2 bases, leaving 13 bases not matched to a gene. CDR1 is SGHTA, CDR2 FQGNSA, per germline.

The CDR3 DNA reads TGTGCCAGCAGCCCCGACCCGACAGGGGCCGGAGCTTTCTTT. It translates to CASSPDPTGAGAFF. J is TRBJ1-1 and V is TRBV6-5; 8 bases are shared with TRBD1. Germline assignment: CDR1 MNHEY and CDR2 SVGAGI. The V gene end was trimmed by 6 bases and the J gene end by 10 bases; junction bases not matched to a gene: 13. The CDR3 sequence is 14 residues long.

The rearrangement uses TRBV27 and TRBJ1-2; no reliable D call. Germline V gene lookup returns CDR1 MNHEY and CDR2 SMNVEV (reference sequence). Between the trimmed V and J ends, which lost 2 bases and 7 bases, there was a span of 14 bases. The CDR3 is 14 residues long. The CDR3 protein is CASSLTAGPGGYTF. CDR3 DNA sequence: TGTGCCAGCAGTTTAACCGCAGGCCCCGGTGGCTACACCTTC.

This rearrangement joins TRBV28 to TRBJ2-2; maybe TRBD1 (6 bases). The length of the CDR3 is 16 residues. Germline V gene lookup returns CDR1 MDHEN and CDR2 SYDVKM. The V end lost 3 bases, the J end lost 0 bases, and 11 bases lay between the germline ends. The CDR3, as DNA: TGTGCCAGCAGTTTCCACAGGGTAACGAACACCGGGGAGCTGTTTTTT. This encodes CASSFHRVTNTGELFF.

The chain uses TRBV20-1 and TRBJ2-5; TRBD1 matches at 7 bases. The V gene end was trimmed by 3 bases and the J gene end by 5 bases; junction bases not matched to a gene: 9. Germline CDR1 reads DFQATT; CDR2 reads SNEGSKA (reference sequence). This CDR3 has 14 amino acids. The CDR3: CSASPGQVGETQYF. CDR3 bases: TGCAGTGCTAGTCCCGGACAGGTGGGGGAGACCCAGTACTTC.

V is TRBV5-3 and J is TRBJ2-4, with 7 bases fitting TRBD1. TRBV5-3 falls under the ORF class, with uncertain function. Trimming took 5 bases from V and 3 from J; bases not matched to a gene: 5. The CDR3 is 14 residues long. CDR3 bases: TGTGCCAGAAGGGCCGACAGGGACAAAAACATTCAGTACTTC. Amino acids: CARRADRDKNIQYF.

This sequence joins TRBV10-2 and TRBJ1-5; 10 bases agree with TRBD1. V lost 8 bases, J lost 3 bases, and 4 bases stayed unmatched. The CDR3 loop spans 14 amino acids. The germline gives CDR1 WSHSY, CDR2 SAAADI. Here the CDR3 reads CASSGTGANQPQHF. CDR3 in DNA: TGCGCCAGCTCCGGGACAGGGGCCAATCAGCCCCAGCATTTT.

This rearrangement joins TRBV5-6 to TRBJ2-7; the match to TRBD1 covers 9 bases. CDR3 length: 16 amino acids. With V trimmed by 2 bases and J by 3 bases, 9 bases remained unmatched. Germline-derived CDR1 and CDR2 are SGHDT and YYEEEE. The CDR3: CASSLGDRAVYYEQYF. For the CDR3, the DNA is TGTGCCAGCAGCTTAGGGGACAGGGCTGTTTACTACGAGCAGTACTTC.

The rearrangement uses TRBV19 and TRBJ2-3; 10 bases line up with TRBD1. Germline V gives CDR1 LNHDA, CDR2 SQIVND (reference sequence). J gave up 2 bases and V 5 bases, and 7 bases lay outside the gene matches. The CDR3 length is 16 residues. CDR3 DNA sequence: TGTGCCAGTAGTCTGGGACAGGGGAGACCCACAGATACGCAGTATTTT. Its protein is CASSLGQGRPTDTQYF.